Listed here are 5 T cell receptor beta chains from one sample, sequenced in a study of CD8 T cells in ankylosing spondylitis (dated by TCRdb to the late 2010s). The research as a whole found: A TCR beta motif made up of several highly homologous amino acid variants appeared to be characteristic of blood from ankylosing spondylitis patients.

For these receptors, no antigen is known. Libraries were prepared through 5' RACE. The reads were generated on an Illumina HiSeq 2500. TCRdb redid the processing of the public reads, applying fastp at Q25 and MiXCR, and retained in-frame beta chains. Every distinct CDR3 protein forms one entry, paired with its most common genes and DNA. This sample is represented by roughly 670,000 distinct CDR3 sequences; 15% to 20% of them were singletons. Under 20% of the sample is in the top ten clones. What was sequenced was blood, either unsorted or a sorted T cell fraction (not recorded which). The receptors here all came from a male donor with ankylosing spondylitis.

The genes are TRBV10-3 and TRBJ2-3; no clear D gene. Germline V gene data show CDR1 as ENHRY and CDR2 as SYGVKD. This CDR3 has 12 residues. V lost 4 bases and J lost 5, with 7 bases in between. The CDR3 region has the DNA TGTGCCATCAGTGGCTACGGAGATACGCAGTATTTT. Its protein product is CAISGYGDTQYF.

The chain is built from TRBV4-3 and TRBJ1-1, with a weak D call TRBD1 (6 bases). The CDR3 totals 14 residues. Germline lookup yields CDR1 LGHNA and CDR2 YSLEER. V was cut by 3 bases and J by 10 bases, with 18 bases left in between. The CDR3 region is CASSHVDRPTVAFF. CDR3 sequence (DNA): TGCGCCAGCAGCCACGTCGACAGGCCAACGGTAGCTTTCTTT.

This clonotype showed up just a few times. The rearrangement uses TRBV12-3 or TRBV12-4 and TRBJ2-5, with 16 bases fitting TRBD2. V was pared by 7 bases and J by 5 bases, with 7 bases of the junction left unmatched. The CDR3 has 16 amino acids. CDR3 protein: CASTPGTSGRAETQYF. CDR3 sequence (DNA): TGTGCCAGCACCCCCGGGACTAGCGGGAGGGCCGAGACCCAGTACTTC.

The chain links TRBV4-1 to TRBJ2-5; TRBD2 agrees at 9 bases. The junction had 10 bases not matched to a gene; V was cut back by 3 bases and J by 2 bases. CDR1 and CDR2 (germline): MGHRA, YSYEKL. The CDR3 has 17 amino acids. The CDR3 nucleotides read TGCGCCAGCAGCCAGAGCGTAGCGGGGGTAACACAAGAGACCCAGTACTTC. Translation gives CASSQSVAGVTQETQYF.

This clonotype appeared many times. This sequence joins TRBV12-3 or TRBV12-4 and TRBJ1-2, with 7 bases lining up with TRBD1. The CDR3 runs to 15 residues. The V and J ends lost 5 bases and 0 bases, in that order; junction bases with no gene match: 6. DNA of the CDR3: TGTGCCAGCAGTCGGACAGGCCAGTCTAACTATGGCTACACCTTC. Amino acid sequence: CASSRTGQSNYGYTF.